The 4 T cell receptor beta chains reported below all come from one sample, sequenced in a study of shared clonotypes between healthy human individuals. Data came from immunoSEQ multiplex PCR; TCRdb stores just in-frame clones and leaves some out. Of some 2 million clones listed, about 95% were seen once; the top ten hold around 1%. CD45RO-negative CD8 cells positively selected for CCR7 made up the naive population, which excluded terminally differentiated effector memory CD45RA+ cells. The source material was naive CD8+ T cells sorted from blood. All receptors come from a man aged 18-30 years in good health.

This clone has just one count. The J gene is TRBJ1-6, the V gene TRBV7-2, with D hard to call. The length of the CDR3 is 17 residues. CDR1 is SGHTA, CDR2 FQGNSA, per germline. The germline V and J ends were trimmed by 1 base and 0 bases, with 10 bases remaining between them. This CDR3 reads CASSLVGSSSYNSPLHF. CDR3 sequence (DNA): TGTGCCAGCAGCTTAGTGGGCAGTTCCTCCTATAATTCACCCCTCCACTTT.

The chain recombines TRBV18 with TRBJ2-1, with 8 bases aligning to TRBD2. V was clipped by 4 bases and J by 10 bases; unmatched bases: 21. The CDR3 spans 18 residues. CDR1 and CDR2 from the germline V gene are KGHSH and LQKENI. CDR3 nucleotides: TGTGCCAGCTCACTACACCCCACAGGTGGGGCAGCGGGGGCGGAGCAGTTCTTC. Amino acid sequence: CASSLHPTGGAAGAEQFF.

This clone showed up just a few times. This chain connects TRBV5-8 to TRBJ1-5; TRBD1 matches at 10 bases. The CDR3 consists of 17 residues. V lost 5 bases, J lost 3 bases, and 11 bases stayed unmatched. Per germline, CDR1 SGHTS and CDR2 YDEGEE. The DNA for the CDR3 is TGTGCCAGCAGTCTGACAGGGGGCGCGTTCCTCAATCAGCCCCAGCATTTT. Protein product: CASSLTGGAFLNQPQHF.

The CDR3 spells CSVDGTSNTEAFF. CDR3 DNA sequence: TGCAGCGTTGATGGCACTTCGAACACTGAAGCTTTCTTT. This chain links TRBV29-1 with TRBJ1-1; D is uncertain. The CDR3 runs 13 residues. Trimming took 3 bases from V and 1 from J, leaving 9 bases between them. CDR1 is SQVTM and CDR2 is ANQGSEA in the germline V gene.